The 18 T cell receptor beta chains presented below share a single source sample, sequenced in a study of Graves' ophthalmopathy and Graves' hyperthyroidism. The TCR beta CDR3 regions underwent amplification from RNA transcripts. First-round RT-PCR relied on HTBI primers, and a second-round multiplex PCR came next. MiXCR was run by TCRdb on the multiplex PCR reads, yielding one entry per CDR3 protein. Found here are approximately 1.2 million distinct CDR3 sequences, about 35% of them singletons; the top ten hold around 10%. Input material: peripheral blood or thyroid tissue (not recorded which). The receptor source for this set is an adult man with Graves' hyperthyroidism.

This clonotype was recorded many times. This sequence joins TRBV15 and TRBJ2-6, with 11 bases lining up with TRBD2. Germline assignment: CDR1 LNHNV and CDR2 YYDKDF (reference sequence). The CDR3 is 17 residues long. V dropped 8 bases and J dropped 1; count of bases not matched to a gene: 7. CDR3 coding DNA: TGTGCCACCTCCCCTAGCGGGGGGTTATCTGGGGCCAACGTCCTGACTTTC. It yields the protein CATSPSGGLSGANVLTF.

This clonotype was seen a handful of times. V and J are TRBV19 and TRBJ2-7, with D perhaps matching TRBD2 (5 bases). Per germline, CDR1 LNHDA and CDR2 SQIVND (reference sequence). CDR3 length: 13 amino acids. V was cut by 1 base and J by 4 bases, with 8 bases left in between. The DNA of the CDR3 is TGTGCCAGTAGTATAGCAGAGGGATACGAGCAGTACTTC. Its translation: CASSIAEGYEQYF.

This clonotype was observed at least ten times. This chain uses TRBV7-2 with TRBJ1-5; the D is unclear. The CDR3 sequence is 14 residues long. Germline CDR1 reads SGHTA; CDR2 reads FQGNSA. V gave up 1 base and J gave up 9 bases, with 13 bases separating them. This CDR3 reads CASSLGEARSPQHF. In DNA, the CDR3 is TGTGCCAGCAGCTTAGGGGAGGCCCGATCGCCCCAGCATTTT.

This clonotype was seen only a few times. The chain uses TRBV19 and TRBJ2-7; no clear D gene. Trimming took 9 bases from V and 3 from J, leaving 18 bases between them. This CDR3 comprises 14 residues. Per the germline V gene, CDR1 is LNHDA and CDR2 is SQIVND (reference sequence). The CDR3 coding sequence is TGTGCCAGCAGTTTCTCGCGGAGTGGCTACGAGCAGTACTTC. Its translation is CASSFSRSGYEQYF.

This clonotype appeared a few times. The chain recombines TRBV7-8 with TRBJ2-2, with TRBD1 identical over 8 bases. The V gene's germline CDR1 is SGHVS and CDR2 FQNEAQ. CDR3 length: 16 amino acids. V was clipped by 6 bases and J by 1 base; unmatched bases: 7. The CDR3 loop is CASRSGTGLNTGELFF. The CDR3 coding sequence is TGTGCCAGCAGGTCTGGGACAGGCCTGAACACCGGGGAGCTGTTTTTT. The complete variable domain, with remaining parts taken from reference TRBV7-8 and TRBJ2-2, reads GAGVSQSPRYKVAKRGQDVALRCDPISGHVSLFWYQQALGQGPEFLTYFQNEAQLDKSGLPSDRFFAERPEGSVSTLKIQRTQQEDSAVYLCASRSGTGLNTGELFFGEGSRLTVL.

This clonotype was found a few times. V gene TRBV15 combines with J gene TRBJ1-2; D uncertain. The ends were cut back, 5 bases at V and 8 bases at J, with 15 bases in the middle. Germline V lookup: CDR1 LNHNV, CDR2 YYDKDF (reference sequence). This CDR3 is 13 amino acids long. The CDR3 reads CATSAPERFGYTF. DNA for the CDR3: TGTGCCACCAGCGCGCCCGAACGATTCGGCTACACCTTC.

This clonotype was seen a few times. The V and J genes are TRBV4-1 and TRBJ1-3, with D uncertain. The CDR3 is made up of 13 amino acids. Trimming removed 0 bases from V and 3 bases from J, with 3 bases in between. Germline V gene lookup returns CDR1 MGHRA and CDR2 YSYEKL. Written as DNA, the CDR3 is TGCGCCAGCAGCCAAGAAAGTGGAAACACCATATATTTT. Amino acid sequence: CASSQESGNTIYF.

CDR3 amino acids: CASILSTSGSYEQYF. DNA of the CDR3: TGTGCCAGCATACTTTCGACTAGCGGCTCCTACGAGCAGTACTTC. This chain links TRBV12-3 or TRBV12-4 with TRBJ2-7, with 9 bases aligning to TRBD2. The length of the CDR3 is 15 residues. J was trimmed by 0 bases and V by 7 bases; bases with no gene match: 7.

The chain joins TRBV7-2 to TRBJ1-2, with D unresolved. Trimming shortened V by 5 bases and J by 0 bases, and 19 bases separated the two germline ends. The CDR3 has 17 amino acids. Germline V gene data show CDR1 as SGHTA and CDR2 as FQGNSA. The CDR3 nucleotides are TGTGCCAGCAGCCGAGGTAGAGGGTTGATTGCTAACTATGGCTACACCTTC. It codes for CASSRGRGLIANYGYTF.

This clonotype was recorded once. This rearrangement joins TRBV7-6 to TRBJ2-7; TRBD1 might be the D (6 bases). V gave up 4 bases and J gave up 2 bases, with 12 bases separating them. From germline, CDR1 is SGHVS and CDR2 FNYEAQ. This CDR3 contains 14 residues. The CDR3, as DNA: TGTGCCAGCAGCTCCAAGGACAGCCCCTACGAGCAGTACTTC. Translating gives CASSSKDSPYEQYF.

Points on this clonotype: A single base separates this from a much larger clone, so it may be a read error. The chain joins TRBV10-3 to TRBJ1-5; 11 positions match TRBD1. The germline V gene encodes CDR1 ENHRY and CDR2 SYGVKD. CDR3 length equals 15 residues. This CDR3 reads CASRTGTGGNQPRHF. The DNA for the CDR3 is TGTGCCAGCAGAACCGGGACAGGGGGAAATCAGCCCCGGCATTTT.

This clonotype was counted between two and nine times. The chain employs TRBV27 and TRBJ2-2, with D hard to call. This CDR3 is built from 14 residues. Germline V gene sequence: CDR1 MNHEY, CDR2 SMNVEV (reference sequence). V was trimmed by 7 bases and J by 6 bases, leaving 15 bases between them. CDR3 bases: TGTGCCAGCATGGCACTAACGTTGGCCGGGGAGCTGTTTTTT. Translating it yields CASMALTLAGELFF.

In this sample, this clonotype turned up a few times. DNA of the CDR3: TGCAGTGCTAGATCTATTGCCCAGCGTGGGGCGGGAATCCAAGAGACCCAGTACTTC. It translates to CSARSIAQRGAGIQETQYF. The chain is built from TRBV20-1 and TRBJ2-5, with D maybe TRBD2 (6 bases). This CDR3 comprises 19 residues. Germline CDR1 reads DFQATT; CDR2 reads SNEGSKA (reference sequence). V lost 2 bases and J 1 base, leaving 26 bases between the germline ends.

Concerning this clonotype itself: One junction end does not reproduce the germline sequence, and a read error may be involved. The CDR3 loop reads CATRRVTEALF. For the CDR3, the DNA is TGTGCCACCCGACGGGTCACTGAAGCTCTCTTT. This chain uses TRBV7-9 with TRBJ1-1; D is unresolved. CDR1 is SEHNR and CDR2 is FQNEAQ in the germline V gene (reference sequence). This CDR3 spans 11 amino acids.

V gene TRBV11-2 combines with J gene TRBJ2-7; D may be TRBD2 (5 bases). Between the trimmed V and J ends, which lost 5 bases and 4 bases, there was a span of 15 bases. Germline V CDR1 and CDR2: SGHAT, FQNNGV. CDR3 length: 14 residues. CDR3 coding DNA: TGTGCCAGCAGCGACTTTCGAGTAGCGTACGAGCAGTACTTC. Protein: CASSDFRVAYEQYF.

This clonotype was seen ten or more times. This rearrangement joins TRBV9 to TRBJ1-5; 8 positions agree with TRBD1. Germline V gene lookup returns CDR1 SGDLS and CDR2 YYNGEE. CDR3 length: 14 amino acids. Losses at the gene ends were 0 bases for V and 6 bases for J; bases not matched to a gene: 2. Here the CDR3 reads CASSVGQGFQPQHF. As DNA, the CDR3 is TGTGCCAGCAGCGTAGGACAGGGGTTTCAGCCCCAGCATTTT.

This chain links TRBV6-5 with TRBJ2-7, with TRBD1 identical over 9 bases. The germline gives CDR1 MNHEY, CDR2 SVGAGI. Trimming removed 4 bases from V and 2 bases from J; junction bases left unmatched: 6. The CDR3 has 15 amino acids. Here the CDR3 reads CASSFRGQGTYEQYF. CDR3 in DNA: TGTGCCAGCAGTTTTCGCGGACAGGGGACCTACGAGCAGTACTTC.

This clonotype was recorded only once. The rearrangement links TRBV7-2 to TRBJ2-7; no clear D. Germline V gene sequence: CDR1 SGHTA, CDR2 FQGNSA. There are 15 residues in the CDR3. V lost 3 bases to trimming and J lost 10 bases, with 22 bases between them. The CDR3 DNA sequence: TGTGCCAGCAGCTTGCGAGGTCTTTTATCCACGGCCCAGTACTTC. The encoded protein is CASSLRGLLSTAQYF.